This T cell receptor (beta chain) is drawn from a study of regulatory T cells in long-lasting Graves disease. Time point defined: persistent/refractory GD, antithyroid drugs over 5 years with positive TRAb. PBMC RNA was the source of the TCR library. In this cohort, patients came from an endocrinology department located in Xi'an, China. The authors drew 8.5 to 9.5 milliliters of peripheral blood into EDTA tubes. Study results and caveats: Owing to a sample size that was small, accuracy may have been reduced. Among persistent patients, a larger number of public clonotypes were shared (about 3,000) than among newly diagnosed patients (about 1,000).

Trimming shortened V by 6 bases and J by 5 bases, and 11 bases separated the two germline ends. Germline V gene lookup returns CDR1 MNHNS and CDR2 SASEGT. This CDR3 is 12 amino acids long. This clonotype was seen many times. Its antigen is as yet unknown. iRepertoire HTBI primers and Arm-PCR of CDR3 regions built TCR beta libraries. TCRdb re-called the multiplex PCR reads with MiXCR, one entry per CDR3 protein. This sample has approximately 470,000 distinct CDR3 sequences, with roughly 20% found just once. The chain joins TRBV6-1 to TRBJ2-7; a weak D match, TRBD2 (5 bases). This TCR derives from a female donor with Graves disease. Sequencing was performed on peripheral blood mononuclear cells (PBMCs), taken when the disease was refractory, from a patient treated with antithyroid drugs. The chain's CDR3 is CASREAGHEQYF. The DNA for the CDR3 is TGTGCCAGCAGAGAGGCGGGTCACGAGCAGTACTTC.